This TCR beta chain was retrieved from a study of identical twins (dated by TCRdb to about 2016). Notes on the research overall: The study deep-sequenced TCR alpha and beta repertoires from monozygotic twins, unrelated adults of various ages and cord blood to test whether fetal clonotypes persist. Replicate twin experiments were performed at different times using different library preparation protocols to rule out contamination. The research as a whole found: Invariant T cells such as MAIT and iNKT could partly confound zero-insertion analyses, although diverse VJ usage argued against such confounding for most clonotypes. Because the same donors could not be followed over many years, the conclusions relied on cross-sectional statistical analysis. Compared with coincidental sharing between unrelated individuals, out-of-frame TCR alpha sequences shared between twins had an excess of sequences with low generation probability. Excess twin sharing in beta out-of-frame sequences was weaker because fewer shared sequences lowered the signal-to-noise ratio. In monozygotic twins, recombination models systematically underestimated out-of-frame TCR alpha sharing, but the models matched the sharing seen between unrelated individuals. Fewer insertions were carried by abundant cord blood beta clonotypes; a weaker similar trend was observed in young adult naive repertoires, while no such trend was observed in memory repertoires.

Libraries were prepared through 5' RACE. Sequencing used an Illumina HiSeq 2000. Template switching added a universal primer binding site, and the final cDNA carried a unique molecular identifier that allowed TCR cDNA molecules to be counted accurately. Specific primers in the conserved constant-segment region were used to synthesize first-strand cDNA for the TCR alpha and beta chains. Each cDNA library was double barcoded, with a SMART-Mk sample barcode plus Illumina barcodes, to control for contamination. TruSeq adapter sequences, together with Illumina sample barcodes, were added in two successive PCR steps. Sequencing of the TCR alpha and beta cDNA libraries was done on the Illumina HiSeq platform using custom primers. As for the authors' bioinformatics: MiGEC processed the raw reads to extract unique molecular identifiers, while MiXCR was used to determine the CDR3 positions. Recombination models were inferred per individual with the repgenHMM and IGoR tools using an EM algorithm. Shared clonotype analysis was performed with the tcR package in R, normalizing sharing by the product of cloneset sizes. To study raw recombination free of thymic and clonal selection effects, out-of-frame nonproductive sequences were analyzed. The raw public reads went through TCRdb reprocessing: fastp at Q25, MiXCR clone calling, in-frame beta chains kept. Each record represents a unique CDR3 protein, reported with the most common genes and DNA among its rows. These V and J calls are TCRdb output, not the study's own analysis. The table for this sample lists hundreds of thousands of distinct CDR3 sequences; around 8.8% of them were counted only once. Around 2.1% of the sample comes from the top ten.

Concerning this clonotype itself: No antigen is known for it. No quality values exist for individual bases; no much larger clone is one base distant.

Every donor was a healthy Caucasian. Three pairs of female monozygotic twins, all aged roughly 18 to 29 years, made up the twin cohort. Miltenyi CD45RO+ enrichment and human naive T-cell isolation kits were used to isolate memory (CD45RO+) and naive T cells from PBMC. A distance of 26 bases separates the germline ends of V and J, which lose 3 bases and 6 bases respectively. From its cysteine to its phenylalanine, the CDR3 spans 18 amino acids. Left in the record is the CDR3 DNA by itself, 54 bases read in frame from the first base. For CDR1 and CDR2, the germline V gene lists SGHRS and YFSETQ. The data also belong to a second study, concerning yellow fever vaccine responses in identical twins. From the second report: According to the authors, in identical twins the way T cells responded to vaccination appeared partly convergent and partly personalized. In the study, vaccine-responding T cell clones were precisely tracked in identical twins.

The sequence derives from a woman between 18 and 29 years old in good health. The source material was memory (CD45RO+) T cells sorted from blood. Read against the paper, the sample's cell subset or site label means: CD45RO+ enriched T cells. The V and J genes are TRBV5-1 and TRBJ2-3, and TRBD1 may be the D gene, going by 5 matching bases. The CDR3 here reads CASSSSRMGPRSDDTQYF. The DNA sequence is as follows: TGCGCCAGCAGCTCATCAAGGATGGGGCCCCGAAGTGATGATACGCAGTATTTT.